The source of this T cell receptor (beta chain) is a study of beta chain features in type 1 diabetes. The authors reverse transcribed all of the isolated RNA, so sequencing captured expressed TCRB transcripts. Clones were sequenced by immunoSEQ multiplex PCR, and TCRdb holds only the in-frame ones, with some missing. The sample consists of around 150,000 clones, approximately 8.1% of them appearing once. This CDR3 region has 15 residues. V lost 5 bases, J lost 4 bases, and 4 bases stayed unmatched. The V gene's germline CDR1 is MNHNS and CDR2 SASEGT. The J gene is TRBJ2-1, the V gene TRBV6-1; 11 bases fit TRBD2. This clonotype was obtained from a man aged 18 to 29 in good health. Sequences were obtained from central memory CD4+ T cells from blood. CDR3 loop: CASSPSGGTYNEQFF. CDR3 nucleotides: TGTGCCAGCAGTCCTAGCGGGGGGACATACAATGAGCAGTTCTTC.